The clone carrying this T cell receptor (beta chain) was seen a handful of times. What it binds is not known. One heparinised draw, averaging about 0.11 L, was taken per donor. Via CD45RO/CCR7/CD25/CD127/CD95/CD27, cells of the CD4+ naive, central memory, regulatory and stem cell-like memory subsets were sorted. cDNA synthesis used the whole RNA isolate, giving expressed TCRB sequences. Generated by immunoSEQ multiplex PCR, the TCRdb table keeps only in-frame clones and is missing some. The sample contains around 310,000 clones, about 13% of which appear only once. The data derive from a study of beta chain features in type 1 diabetes. Study background: Cell yields, gender and age were similar in healthy donors and patients. Broader study findings: Highly expressing activated T cells could be over-counted with a cDNA template. Shortening of TCRB CDR3s, moderate but significant, appeared in all four CD4+ subsets of Type 1 diabetes patients.

The CDR3 loop spans 11 amino acids. The V end was cut by 5 bases, the J end by 5 bases, with 9 bases between. Germline-derived CDR1 and CDR2 are DFQATT and SNEGSKA (reference sequence). This TCR came from a woman between 18 and 30 years old with type 1 diabetes. V usage is TRBV20-1 and J usage is TRBJ1-1, with unresolved D. The specimen was naive CD4+ T cells from blood. CDR3 protein: CSAVEDTEAFF. The CDR3 nucleotides are TGCAGTGCTGTAGAGGATACTGAAGCTTTCTTT.